This TCR beta chain originates from a study of early T cells in non-severe SARS-CoV-2 infection. The CDR3 is 14 amino acids. V dropped 6 bases and J dropped 1; count of bases not matched to a gene: 3. This clonotype has at least ten counts. cDNA molecules, individually, were tagged with unique molecular identifiers. TCRdb re-called the 5' RACE reads with MiXCR, one entry per CDR3 protein. The sample lists approximately 35,000 distinct CDR3 sequences, around 5% occurring once. The chain has TRBV12-3 or TRBV12-4 and TRBJ2-1; 7 bases line up with TRBD2. The sequenced sample was whole blood. The TCR originated in an adult who was a healthcare worker with PCR-confirmed SARS-CoV-2 infection or an uninfected control (not recorded which). CDR3 protein: CASSPGGSYNEQFF. The DNA for the CDR3 is TGTGCCAGCAGCCCCGGGGGGTCCTACAATGAGCAGTTCTTC.